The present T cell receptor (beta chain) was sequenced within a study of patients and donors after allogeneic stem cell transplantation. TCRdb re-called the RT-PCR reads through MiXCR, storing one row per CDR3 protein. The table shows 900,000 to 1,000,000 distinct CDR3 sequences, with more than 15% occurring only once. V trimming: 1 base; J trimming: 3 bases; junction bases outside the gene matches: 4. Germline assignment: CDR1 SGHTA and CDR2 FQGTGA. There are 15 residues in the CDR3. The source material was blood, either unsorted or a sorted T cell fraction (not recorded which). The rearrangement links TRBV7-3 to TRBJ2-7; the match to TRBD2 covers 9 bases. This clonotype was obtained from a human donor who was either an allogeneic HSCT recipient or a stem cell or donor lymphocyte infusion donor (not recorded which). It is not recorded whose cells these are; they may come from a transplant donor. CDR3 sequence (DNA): TGTGCCAGCAGCTTAAACGGCGGGGGGGGCTACGAGCAGTACTTC. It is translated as CASSLNGGGGYEQYF. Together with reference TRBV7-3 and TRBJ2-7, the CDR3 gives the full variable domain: GAGVSQTPSNKVTEKGKYVELRCDPISGHTALYWYRQSLGQGPEFLIYFQGTGAADDSGLPNDRFFAVRPEGSVSTLKIQRTERGDSAVYLCASSLNGGGGYEQYFGPGTRLTVT.